The T cell receptor beta chain under discussion was sequenced for a study of blood T cell repertoires in COVID-19. About the study: Samples representing acute and convalescent COVID-19 were sourced from the United States, Italy and Spain. PBMCs, B-cell-depleted T cells, or T cells were the source of the cDNA or gDNA that made up the material.

The J segment lost 8 bases and the V segment lost 5 bases, leaving 7 bases of the junction unmatched. The CDR3 runs 13 residues. Germline CDR1 is MNHEY and CDR2 is SVGEGT. Methods used by the authors: The assay estimated nucleated cells by amplifying reference gene primers. Assay: immunoSEQ multiplex PCR; the TCRdb copy retains only in-frame clones and omits some. V and J calls and clone size are those listed in that table; D and trimming were worked out from the DNA. Of 120,000 to 150,000 clones detected, over 75% appear once; the ten largest clones hold 3% to 3.5%. Sequencing input: peripheral blood. This receptor was identified in a woman aged 55-69 years with active COVID-19. The rearrangement links TRBV6-2 or TRBV6-3 to TRBJ1-2; 8 bases are shared with TRBD1. The CDR3: CASSRGQGQGYTF. DNA of the CDR3: TGTGCCAGCAGTCGAGGACAGGGACAAGGCTACACCTTC.